This T cell receptor (beta chain) was found in a study of shared clonotypes between healthy human individuals. Study summary: Donors consisted of two women and three men between 18 and 49.

Once extracted for a subset, genomic DNA was divided evenly among several immunoSEQ plates. Data came from immunoSEQ multiplex PCR; TCRdb stores just in-frame clones and leaves some out. Here the sample spans a few million clones, roughly 92% being singletons. CD4+ cells were split into CD45RA+ naive and CD45RA-negative memory subsets. The CDR3 loop spans 14 amino acids. Looked up from germline, CDR1 is SGHTS and CDR2 is YDEGEE. V was pared by 4 bases and J by 7 bases, with 17 bases between. The sample holds a few counts of this clone. Its specificity is unknown. Study results and caveats: When naive CD4 clonotypes were compared across four donors, approximately 5% were shared.

Sequencing was carried out using naive CD4+ T cells from PBMCs. As to subset: CD45RA+ positively selected. The receptor was derived from a man younger than 35 in good health. Some clones in this sample may be carry-over from other donors' samples. The chain is built from TRBV5-8 and TRBJ1-1, with a weak D call TRBD1 (5 bases). CDR3 DNA sequence: TGTGCCAGCAGCCGCCGGGACGGTGAGCTTGAAGCTTTCTTT. It translates to CASSRRDGELEAFF.